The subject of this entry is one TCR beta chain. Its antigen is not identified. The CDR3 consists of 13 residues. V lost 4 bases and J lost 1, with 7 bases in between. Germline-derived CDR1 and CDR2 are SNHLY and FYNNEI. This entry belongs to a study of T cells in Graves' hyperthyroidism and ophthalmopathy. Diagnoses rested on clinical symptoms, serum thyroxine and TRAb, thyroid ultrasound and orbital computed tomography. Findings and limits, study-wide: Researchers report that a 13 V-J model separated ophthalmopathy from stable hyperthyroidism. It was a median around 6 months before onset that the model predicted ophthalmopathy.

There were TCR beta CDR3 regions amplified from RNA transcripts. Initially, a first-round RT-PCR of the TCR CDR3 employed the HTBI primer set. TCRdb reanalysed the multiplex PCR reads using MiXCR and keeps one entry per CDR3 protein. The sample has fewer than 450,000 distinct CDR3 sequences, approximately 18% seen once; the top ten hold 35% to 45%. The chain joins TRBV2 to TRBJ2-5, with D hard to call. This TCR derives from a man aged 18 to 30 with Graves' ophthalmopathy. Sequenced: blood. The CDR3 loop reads CASSGRFQETQYF. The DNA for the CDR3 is TGTGCCAGCAGTGGTCGGTTCCAAGAGACCCAGTACTTC.